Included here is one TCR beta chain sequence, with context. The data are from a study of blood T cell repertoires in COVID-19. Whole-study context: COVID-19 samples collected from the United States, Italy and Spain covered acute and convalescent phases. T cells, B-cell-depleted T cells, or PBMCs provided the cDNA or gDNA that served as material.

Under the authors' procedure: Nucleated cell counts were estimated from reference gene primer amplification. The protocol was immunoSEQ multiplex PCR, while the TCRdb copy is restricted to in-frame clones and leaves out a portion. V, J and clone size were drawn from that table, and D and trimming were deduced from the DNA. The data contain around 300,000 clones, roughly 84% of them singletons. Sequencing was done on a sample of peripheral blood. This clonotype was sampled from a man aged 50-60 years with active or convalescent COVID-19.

CDR3 loop: CASSMGAGLKLAEQFF. CDR3 nucleotides: TGTGCCAGCAGCATGGGAGCGGGACTCAAGCTCGCTGAGCAGTTCTTC. This chain uses TRBV9 with TRBJ2-1, with TRBD2 matching over 7 bases. V shed 4 bases, J shed 9 bases, and the junction held 16 bases outside the gene matches. The CDR3 totals 16 residues. Germline lookup yields CDR1 SGDLS and CDR2 YYNGEE.